Below are 5 T cell receptor beta chains sequenced from a single sample in a study of cytomegalovirus exposure and HLA in healthy donors (dated by TCRdb to about 2017). The protocol used for the library was the immunoSEQ multiplex PCR assay. For the multiplex PCR, a mixture combining 60 forward primers for TCR Vbeta segments and 13 reverse primers for TCR Jbeta segments was used. TCRdb limited this immuneACCESS table to in-frame rearrangements with V and J called. A share of clones is missing; checked studies link under half to unresolved V genes, and the rest is unexplained. Across this sample there are some 200,000 clones, with roughly three quarters seen only once. The ten largest account for approximately 0.39% of the sample. Sequenced sample: PBMCs. The receptors originated from a male donor in good health and CMV-seropositive.

This clone showed up just once. V usage is TRBV5-1 and J usage is TRBJ1-5; 7 bases line up with TRBD1. The ends lost 2 bases at V and 5 bases at J; junction bases unmatched: 1. In germline, CDR1 is SGHRS, CDR2 YFSETQ. This CDR3 has 13 residues. DNA for the CDR3: TGCGCCAGCAGCTTCCAGGGGGATCAGCCCCAGCATTTT. Amino acids: CASSFQGDQPQHF.

As to this clone: At one boundary the junction diverges from the germline segment, which might be a read error. The chain combines TRBV7-9 with TRBJ2-5; D is possibly TRBD2 (6 bases). Germline CDR1 is SEHNR and CDR2 is FQNEAQ (reference sequence). The CDR3 contains 15 residues. The CDR3 bases are TGTTCCAGCAGCTTAGCGGCGGCAGGGTCCGAGACCCAGTACTTC. This gives the protein CSSSLAAAGSETQYF.

This chain connects TRBV7-2 to TRBJ2-3; 12 bases map to TRBD2. Germline CDR1 SGHTA, CDR2 FQGNSA. Trimming at V came to 4 bases and at J to 2 bases, leaving 7 bases not matched to a gene. This CDR3 spans 17 amino acids. CDR3 in DNA: TGTGCCAGCAGCTCGCGACTAGCGGGAGCCTTCACAGATACGCAGTATTTT. It codes for CASSSRLAGAFTDTQYF.

The V call is TRBV5-4, the J call TRBJ2-7; 8 bases are shared with TRBD1. V lost 0 bases, J lost 5 bases, and 10 bases stayed unmatched. Per germline, CDR1 SGHNT and CDR2 YYREEE (reference sequence). This CDR3 spans 16 amino acids. CDR3 bases: TGTGCCAGCAGCTTGGCTACGCGACAGGGGATCCACGAGCAGTACTTC. Encoded protein: CASSLATRQGIHEQYF.

V and J are TRBV4-2 and TRBJ1-4; D remains unclear. With 0 bases removed from V and 7 bases from J, the gap between germline ends came to 6 bases. The germline V gene has CDR1 LGHNA and CDR2 YNFKEQ. This CDR3 has 13 residues. DNA of the CDR3: TGTGCCAGCAGCCAAGAAGCTAGTGAAAAACTGTTTTTT. Translating it yields CASSQEASEKLFF.